The clone carrying this T cell receptor beta chain came up many times. The sample belongs to a study of blood T cells in healthy people across ages. The authors ran a second PCR of 7 to 11 cycles using a sample-barcoded 5' primer and a J-beta primer mix. One entry per CDR3 protein results from TCRdb running MiXCR on the 5' RACE reads. The data hold roughly 680,000 distinct CDR3 sequences, with approximately 52% observed a single time. Specimen: blood. The source is a woman at least 80 years old in good health.

The CDR3 bases are TGCGCCAGCCGTTTTATAACGGGGATAAGCAATGAGCAGTTCTTC. The encoded protein is CASRFITGISNEQFF. V and J are TRBV5-1 and TRBJ2-1; maybe TRBD2 (5 bases). This CDR3 spans 15 amino acids. Germline V gives CDR1 SGHRS, CDR2 YFSETQ. V was cut by 7 bases and J by 6 bases, with 20 bases left in between.